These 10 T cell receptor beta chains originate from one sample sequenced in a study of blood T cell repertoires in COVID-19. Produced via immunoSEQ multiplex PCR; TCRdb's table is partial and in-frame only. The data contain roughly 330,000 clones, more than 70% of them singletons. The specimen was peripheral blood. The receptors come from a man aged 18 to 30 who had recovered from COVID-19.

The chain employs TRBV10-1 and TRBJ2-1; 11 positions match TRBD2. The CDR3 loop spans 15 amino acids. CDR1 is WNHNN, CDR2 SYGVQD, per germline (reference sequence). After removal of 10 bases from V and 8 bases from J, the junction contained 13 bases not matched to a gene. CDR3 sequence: CATSRGTSGRDEQFF. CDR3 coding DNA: TGCGCCACCTCGCGGGGGACTAGCGGAAGGGATGAGCAGTTCTTC.

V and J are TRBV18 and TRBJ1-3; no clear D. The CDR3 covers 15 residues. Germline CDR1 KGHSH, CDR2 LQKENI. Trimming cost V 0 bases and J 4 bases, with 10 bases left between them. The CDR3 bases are TGTGCCAGCTCACCACCGGGGAGAGTCGGAAACACCATATATTTT. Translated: CASSPPGRVGNTIYF.

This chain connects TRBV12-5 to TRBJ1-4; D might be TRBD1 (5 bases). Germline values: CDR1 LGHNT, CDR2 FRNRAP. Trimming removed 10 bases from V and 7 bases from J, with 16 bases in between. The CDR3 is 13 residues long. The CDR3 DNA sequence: TGTGCTACCTCGGGGGGGGTTGCTGAAAAACTGTTTTTT. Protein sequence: CATSGGVAEKLFF.

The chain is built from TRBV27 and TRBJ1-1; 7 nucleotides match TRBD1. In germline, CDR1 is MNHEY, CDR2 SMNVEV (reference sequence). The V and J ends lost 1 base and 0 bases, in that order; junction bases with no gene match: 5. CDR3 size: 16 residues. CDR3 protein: CASSLWTGQLNTEAFF. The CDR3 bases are TGTGCCAGCAGTTTATGGACGGGACAGTTGAACACTGAAGCTTTCTTT.

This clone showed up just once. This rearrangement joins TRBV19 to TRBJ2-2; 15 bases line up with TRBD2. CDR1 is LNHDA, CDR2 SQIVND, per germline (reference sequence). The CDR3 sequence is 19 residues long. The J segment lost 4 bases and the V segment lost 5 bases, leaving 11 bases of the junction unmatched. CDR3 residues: CASSVPPGLAGGSTGELFF. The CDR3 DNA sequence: TGTGCCAGTAGTGTTCCCCCGGGACTAGCGGGAGGAAGCACCGGGGAGCTGTTTTTT. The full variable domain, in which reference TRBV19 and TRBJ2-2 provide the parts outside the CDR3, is DGGITQSPKYLFRKEGQNVTLSCEQNLNHDAMYWYRQDPGQGLRLIYYSQIVNDFQKGDIAEGYSVSREKKESFPLTVTSAQKNPTAFYLCASSVPPGLAGGSTGELFFGEGSRLTVL.

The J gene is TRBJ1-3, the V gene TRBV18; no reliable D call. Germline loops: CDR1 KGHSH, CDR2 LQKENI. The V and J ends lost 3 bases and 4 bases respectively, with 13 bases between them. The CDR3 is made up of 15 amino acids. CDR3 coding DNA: TGTGCCAGCTCACCTACACGGGAGGCGGGAAACACCATATATTTT. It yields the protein CASSPTREAGNTIYF.

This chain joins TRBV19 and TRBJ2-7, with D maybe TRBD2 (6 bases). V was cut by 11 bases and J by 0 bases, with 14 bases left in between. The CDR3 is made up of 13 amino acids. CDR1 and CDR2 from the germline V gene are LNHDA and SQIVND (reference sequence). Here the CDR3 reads CASGTPNSYEQYF. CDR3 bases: TGTGCCTCAGGGACTCCGAACTCCTACGAGCAGTACTTC.

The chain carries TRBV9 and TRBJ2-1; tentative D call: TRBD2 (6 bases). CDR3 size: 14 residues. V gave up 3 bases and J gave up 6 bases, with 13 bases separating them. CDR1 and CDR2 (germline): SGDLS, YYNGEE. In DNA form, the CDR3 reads TGTGCCAGCAGCGGACAGACTAGTGGCAATGAGCAGTTCTTC. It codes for CASSGQTSGNEQFF.

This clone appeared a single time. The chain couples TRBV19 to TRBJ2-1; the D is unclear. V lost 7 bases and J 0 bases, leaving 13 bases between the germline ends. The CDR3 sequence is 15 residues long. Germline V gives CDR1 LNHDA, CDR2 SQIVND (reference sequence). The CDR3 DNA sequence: TGTGCCAGTATGGAAGGCGGTCGCTCCTACAATGAGCAGTTCTTC. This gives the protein CASMEGGRSYNEQFF.

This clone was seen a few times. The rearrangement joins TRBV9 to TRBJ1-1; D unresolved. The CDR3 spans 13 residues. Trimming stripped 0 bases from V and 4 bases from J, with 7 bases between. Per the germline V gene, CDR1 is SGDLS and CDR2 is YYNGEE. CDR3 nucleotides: TGTGCCAGCAGCGTAGAGGGAGCCACTGAAGCTTTCTTT. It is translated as CASSVEGATEAFF.